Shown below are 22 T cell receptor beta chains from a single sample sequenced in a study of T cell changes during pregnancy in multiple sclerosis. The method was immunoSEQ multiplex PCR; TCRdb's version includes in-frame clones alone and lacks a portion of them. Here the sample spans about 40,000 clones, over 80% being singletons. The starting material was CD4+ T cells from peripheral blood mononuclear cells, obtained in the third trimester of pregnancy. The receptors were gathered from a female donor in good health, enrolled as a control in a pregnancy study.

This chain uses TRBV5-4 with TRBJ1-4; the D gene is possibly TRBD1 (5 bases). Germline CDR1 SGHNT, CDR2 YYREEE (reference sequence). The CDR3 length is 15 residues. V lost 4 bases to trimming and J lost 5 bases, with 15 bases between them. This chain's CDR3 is CASSIGGSGNEKLFF. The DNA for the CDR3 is TGTGCCAGCAGCATTGGGGGGAGCGGAAATGAAAAACTGTTTTTT.

In DNA form, the CDR3 reads TGTGCCAGCAGCGAGGGGCCGGGACAGGGAGGAGACACTGAAGCTTTCTTT. Translation gives CASSEGPGQGGDTEAFF. The genes are TRBV9 and TRBJ1-1; TRBD1 matches 9 bases. V shed 3 bases, J shed 3 bases, and the junction held 12 bases outside the gene matches. Germline V gene sequence: CDR1 SGDLS, CDR2 YYNGEE. The CDR3 is 17 amino acids.

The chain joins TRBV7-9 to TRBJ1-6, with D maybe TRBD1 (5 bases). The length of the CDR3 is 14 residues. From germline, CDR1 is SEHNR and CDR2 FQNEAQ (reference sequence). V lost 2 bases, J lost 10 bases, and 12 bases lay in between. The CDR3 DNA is TGTGCCAGCAGCTTACCCAGGGAGGGATCACCCCTCCACTTT. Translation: CASSLPREGSPLHF.

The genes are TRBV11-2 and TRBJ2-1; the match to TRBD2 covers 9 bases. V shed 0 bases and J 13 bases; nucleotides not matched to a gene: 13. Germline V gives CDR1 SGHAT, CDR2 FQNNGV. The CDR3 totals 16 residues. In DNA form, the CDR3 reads TGTGCCAGCAGCTTAGAACCAACTTTGTTCCTAGCGGGACAGTTCTTC. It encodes CASSLEPTLFLAGQFF.

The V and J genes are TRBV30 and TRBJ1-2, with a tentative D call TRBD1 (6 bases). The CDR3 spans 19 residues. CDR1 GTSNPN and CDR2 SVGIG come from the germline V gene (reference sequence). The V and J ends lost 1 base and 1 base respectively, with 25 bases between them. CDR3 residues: CAWSGSEVSRGSLNYGYTF. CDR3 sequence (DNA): TGTGCCTGGAGTGGTTCAGAAGTCTCAAGGGGGTCTCTTAACTATGGCTACACCTTC.

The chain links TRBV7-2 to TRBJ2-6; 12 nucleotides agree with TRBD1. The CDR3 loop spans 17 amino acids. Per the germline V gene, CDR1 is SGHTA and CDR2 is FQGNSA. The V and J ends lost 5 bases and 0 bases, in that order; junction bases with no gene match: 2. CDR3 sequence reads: CASSPGQGASGANVLTF. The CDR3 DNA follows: TGTGCCAGCAGCCCGGGACAGGGGGCCTCTGGGGCCAACGTCCTGACTTTC.

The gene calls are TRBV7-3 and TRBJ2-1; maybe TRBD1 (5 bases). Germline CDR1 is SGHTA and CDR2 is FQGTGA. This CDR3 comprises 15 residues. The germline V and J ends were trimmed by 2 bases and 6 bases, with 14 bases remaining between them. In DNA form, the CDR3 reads TGTGCCAGCAGCTTATTCGCAGGGTACGTCAATGAGCAGTTCTTC. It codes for CASSLFAGYVNEQFF.

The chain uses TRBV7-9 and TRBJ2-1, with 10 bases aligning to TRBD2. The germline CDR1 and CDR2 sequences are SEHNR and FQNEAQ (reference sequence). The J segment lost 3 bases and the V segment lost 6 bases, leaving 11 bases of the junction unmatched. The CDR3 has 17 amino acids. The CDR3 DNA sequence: TGTGCCAGCAGTTTGGGTAGCGGGGGGACACTCTACAATGAGCAGTTCTTC. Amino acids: CASSLGSGGTLYNEQFF.

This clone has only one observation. In DNA form, the CDR3 reads TGTGCCAGCAGCCGGGGGGGTTCCTACAATGAGCAGTTCTTC. Translation gives CASSRGGSYNEQFF. The chain links TRBV2 to TRBJ2-1, with 8 positions matching TRBD2. The CDR3 is made up of 14 amino acids. CDR1 SNHLY and CDR2 FYNNEI come from the germline V gene. After removal of 6 bases from V and 1 base from J, the junction contained 2 bases not matched to a gene.

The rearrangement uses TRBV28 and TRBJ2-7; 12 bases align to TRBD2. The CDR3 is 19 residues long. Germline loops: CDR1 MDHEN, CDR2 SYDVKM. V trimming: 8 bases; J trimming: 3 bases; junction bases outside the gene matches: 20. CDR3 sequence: CASGSRSGLAGISFYEQYF. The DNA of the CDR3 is TGTGCCAGCGGTTCTAGGTCCGGACTAGCGGGAATCAGTTTCTACGAGCAGTACTTC.

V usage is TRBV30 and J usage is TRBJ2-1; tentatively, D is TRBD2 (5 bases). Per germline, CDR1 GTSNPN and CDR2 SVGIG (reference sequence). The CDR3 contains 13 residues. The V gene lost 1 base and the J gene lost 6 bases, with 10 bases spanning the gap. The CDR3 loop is CAWSAPGSNEQFF. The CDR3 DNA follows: TGTGCCTGGAGTGCCCCTGGGAGCAATGAGCAGTTCTTC.

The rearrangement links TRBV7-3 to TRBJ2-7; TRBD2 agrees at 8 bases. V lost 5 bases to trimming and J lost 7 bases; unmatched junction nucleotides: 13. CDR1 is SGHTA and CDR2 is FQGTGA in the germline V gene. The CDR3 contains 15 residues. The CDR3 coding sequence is TGTGCCAGCAGCAAAGCCCTAGCGGGCCCTCGGGAGCAGTACTTC. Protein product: CASSKALAGPREQYF. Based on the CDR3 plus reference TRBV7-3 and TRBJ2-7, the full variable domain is GAGVSQTPSNKVTEKGKYVELRCDPISGHTALYWYRQSLGQGPEFLIYFQGTGAADDSGLPNDRFFAVRPEGSVSTLKIQRTERGDSAVYLCASSKALAGPREQYFGPGTRLTVT.

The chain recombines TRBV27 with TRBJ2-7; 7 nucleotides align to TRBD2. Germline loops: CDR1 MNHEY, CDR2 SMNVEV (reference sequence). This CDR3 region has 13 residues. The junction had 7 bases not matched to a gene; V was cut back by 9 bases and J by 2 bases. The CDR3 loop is CASSGGRAYEQYF. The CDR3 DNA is TGTGCCAGTTCGGGGGGTCGCGCCTACGAGCAGTACTTC.

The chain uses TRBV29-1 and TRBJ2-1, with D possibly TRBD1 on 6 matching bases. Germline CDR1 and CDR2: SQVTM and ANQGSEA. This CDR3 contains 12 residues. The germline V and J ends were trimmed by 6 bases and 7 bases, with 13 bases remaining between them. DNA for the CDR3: TGCAGCGTGGGACACCCCTCTAATGAGCAGTTCTTC. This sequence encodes CSVGHPSNEQFF.

CDR3 region: CASSPRIDTGELFF. The CDR3 DNA is TGTGCCAGCAGCCCCAGGATCGACACCGGGGAGCTGTTTTTT. The rearrangement uses TRBV7-2 and TRBJ2-2; no definite D call. Germline V CDR1 and CDR2: SGHTA, FQGNSA. CDR3 length equals 14 residues. V lost 5 bases, J lost 3 bases, and 10 bases lay in between. The full variable domain, its missing parts supplied by reference TRBV7-2 and TRBJ2-2, is GAGVSQSPSNKVTEKGKDVELRCDPISGHTALYWYRQSLGQGLEFLIYFQGNSAPDKSGLPSDRFSAERTGGSVSTLTIQRTQQEDSAVYLCASSPRIDTGELFFGEGSRLTVL.

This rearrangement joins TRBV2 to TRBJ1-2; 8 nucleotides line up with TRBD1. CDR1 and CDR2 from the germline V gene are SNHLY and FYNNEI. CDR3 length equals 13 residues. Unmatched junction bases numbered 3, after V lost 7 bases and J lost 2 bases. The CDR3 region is CASNRQGNYGYTF. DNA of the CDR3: TGTGCCAGCAACCGACAGGGGAACTATGGCTACACCTTC.

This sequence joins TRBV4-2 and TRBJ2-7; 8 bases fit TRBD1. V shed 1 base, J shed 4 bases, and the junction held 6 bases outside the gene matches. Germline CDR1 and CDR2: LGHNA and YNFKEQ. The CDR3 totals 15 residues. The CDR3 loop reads CASSQGGQASYEQYF. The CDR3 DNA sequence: TGTGCCAGCAGCCAAGGGGGACAGGCGAGTTACGAGCAGTACTTC.

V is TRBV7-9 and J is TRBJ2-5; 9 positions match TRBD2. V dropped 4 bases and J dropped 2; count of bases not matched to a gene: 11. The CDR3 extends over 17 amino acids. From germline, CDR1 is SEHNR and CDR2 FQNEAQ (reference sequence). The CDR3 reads CASSSSATSGLQETQYF. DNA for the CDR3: TGTGCCAGCAGCTCGTCCGCGACTAGCGGCTTACAAGAGACCCAGTACTTC. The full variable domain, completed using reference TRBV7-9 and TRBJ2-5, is DTGVSQNPRHKITKRGQNVTFRCDPISEHNRLYWYRQTLGQGPEFLTYFQNEAQLEKSRLLSDRFSAERPKGSFSTLEIQRTEQGDSAMYLCASSSSATSGLQETQYFGPGTRLLVL.

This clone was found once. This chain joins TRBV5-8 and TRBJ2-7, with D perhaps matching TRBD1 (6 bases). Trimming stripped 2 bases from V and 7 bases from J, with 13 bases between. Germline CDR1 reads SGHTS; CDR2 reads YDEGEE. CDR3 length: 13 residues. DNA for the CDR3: TGTGCCAGCAGCTTCGACCGAACAGGGGAGCAGTACTTC. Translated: CASSFDRTGEQYF.

CDR3 nucleotide sequence: TGTGCCAGCAGCGTAGCTTCAGGACTAGCGGGAGGGCCAAATTCGTACGAGCAGTACTTC. As protein: CASSVASGLAGGPNSYEQYF. The rearrangement joins TRBV9 to TRBJ2-7; 15 nucleotides align to TRBD2. This CDR3 has 20 amino acids. Unmatched junction bases numbered 14, after V lost 0 bases and J lost 4 bases. Germline V CDR1 and CDR2: SGDLS, YYNGEE.

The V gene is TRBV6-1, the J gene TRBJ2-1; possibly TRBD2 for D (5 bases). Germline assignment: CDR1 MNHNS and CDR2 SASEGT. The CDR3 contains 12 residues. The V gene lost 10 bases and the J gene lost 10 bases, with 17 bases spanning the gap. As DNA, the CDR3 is TGTGCCACCTACGACTTCAGCGGCGAGCAGTTCTTC. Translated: CATYDFSGEQFF.

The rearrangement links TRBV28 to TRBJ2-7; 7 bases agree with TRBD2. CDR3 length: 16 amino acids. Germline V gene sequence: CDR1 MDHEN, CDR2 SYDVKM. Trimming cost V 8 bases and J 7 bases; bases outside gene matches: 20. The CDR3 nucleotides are TGTGCCAGCCTATCCTCCACGGCGATCGGGCGGGGGGAGCAGTACTTC. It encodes CASLSSTAIGRGEQYF.